This T cell receptor (beta chain) was profiled in a study of identical twins. Notes on the study in general: It was out-of-frame TCR alpha sharing in monozygotic twins that models underestimated. Weaker excess twin sharing was seen among beta out-of-frame sequences.

All donors were healthy, and all were Caucasian. In the case of this clonotype: Antigen specificity is unknown.

From the 5' RACE reads, TCRdb called clonotypes with MiXCR, one entry per CDR3 protein. In the table there are fewer than 550,000 distinct CDR3 sequences, roughly 15% of which are singletons. Trimming stripped 7 bases from V and 9 bases from J, with 13 bases between. In germline, CDR1 is DFQATT, CDR2 SNEGSKA (reference sequence). The CDR3 is 11 amino acids. These data were also filed under a second study, of yellow fever vaccine responses in identical twins.

The source of this sequence is a young woman in good health. The rearrangement uses TRBV20-1 and TRBJ2-1; D might be TRBD2 (6 bases). Sequencing was performed on CD4+ T cells sorted from blood. CDR3 protein: CSVRERIEQFF. CDR3 bases: TGCAGTGTACGGGAGAGGATTGAGCAGTTCTTC.